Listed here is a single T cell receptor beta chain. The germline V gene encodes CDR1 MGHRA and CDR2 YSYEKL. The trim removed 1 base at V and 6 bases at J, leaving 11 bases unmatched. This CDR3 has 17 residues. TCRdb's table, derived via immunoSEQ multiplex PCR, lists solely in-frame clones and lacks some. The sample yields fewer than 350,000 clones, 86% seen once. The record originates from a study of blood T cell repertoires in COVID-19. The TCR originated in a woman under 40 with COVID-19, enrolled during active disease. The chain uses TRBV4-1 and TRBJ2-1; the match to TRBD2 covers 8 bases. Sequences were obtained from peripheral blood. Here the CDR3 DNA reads TGCGCCAGCAGCCAAGGCTGGGGGGCGGGGGGATCCAATGAGCAGTTCTTC. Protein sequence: CASSQGWGAGGSNEQFF.